This TCR beta chain comes out of a study of beta chain features in type 1 diabetes. Expressed TCRB transcripts were sequenced, since all the RNA that had been isolated was reverse transcribed. This table comes from immunoSEQ multiplex PCR, and its TCRdb copy is limited to in-frame clones, with some not included. Among 200,000 to 300,000 clones, about 70% were seen once, and the ten largest hold around 0.05%. Germline loops: CDR1 GTSNPN, CDR2 SVGIG (reference sequence). The CDR3 loop spans 15 amino acids. With 6 bases clipped from V and 0 bases from J, the junction kept 8 bases outside the gene matches.

This receptor was identified in a young man in good health. V is TRBV30 and J is TRBJ1-5, with 7 positions matching TRBD1. The sequenced sample consisted of naive CD4+ T cells from blood. CDR3 amino acids: CACTLGTASNQPQHF. The CDR3 DNA sequence: TGTGCCTGTACGCTCGGGACAGCTAGCAATCAGCCCCAGCATTTT. The variable domain in full, with the rest retrieved from reference TRBV30 and TRBJ1-5, is SQTIHQWPATLVQPVGSPLSLECTVEGTSNPNLYWYRQAAGRGLQLLFYSVGIGQISSEVPQNLSASRPQDRQFILSSKKLLLSDSGFYLCACTLGTASNQPQHFGDGTRLSIL.